This T cell receptor beta chain originates from a study of T cells in Graves' hyperthyroidism and ophthalmopathy. Study summary: Pretreatment peripheral blood was obtained at initial diagnosis. Study-wide points: Blood also held most thyroid clonotypes expanded beyond 0.001.

Researchers took RNA transcripts and amplified the TCR beta CDR3 regions from them. The study used the HTBI primer set for a first-round RT-PCR of the TCR CDR3. TCRdb fed the multiplex PCR reads into MiXCR, producing one record per CDR3 protein. The sample has 350,000 to 400,000 distinct CDR3 sequences, 14% to 15% seen once. No progression to ophthalmopathy during 18 months of follow-up defined stable disease. Clinical symptoms, serum thyroxine, TRAb, thyroid ultrasound and orbital computed tomography established diagnosis. For this clonotype: As yet, its antigen is unknown.

The clonotype originates from a young woman with Graves' hyperthyroidism. Sequencing was carried out using blood.

The CDR3 region is CASRDRGPAFSEKLFF. The CDR3, as DNA: TGTGCCAGCAGGGACAGGGGGCCTGCTTTCTCTGAAAAACTGTTTTTT. This chain connects TRBV27 to TRBJ1-4, with TRBD1 matching 11 bases. Germline CDR1 is MNHEY and CDR2 is SMNVEV (reference sequence). The CDR3 loop spans 16 amino acids. V lost 6 bases to trimming and J lost 7 bases; unmatched junction nucleotides: 10.